The source of this TCR beta chain is a study of blood T cells in healthy people across ages. Whole-study findings and limits: A strong correlation was found between TCR beta diversity and the percentage of naive T cells. More naive CD4+ cells and higher diversity marked long-lived donors relative to aged donors.

Regarding this clonotype: Antigen unknown.

Alongside a J-beta primer mix, a sample-barcoded 5' primer served in a second PCR lasting roughly 6 to 11 cycles. TCRdb reanalysed the 5' RACE reads using MiXCR and keeps one entry per CDR3 protein. The table records hundreds of thousands of distinct CDR3 sequences, 27% of them present only once. The V end was cut by 1 base, the J end by 8 bases, with 21 bases between. CDR3 size: 17 residues. Germline V lookup: CDR1 LNHNV, CDR2 YYDKDF (reference sequence). The same sample was also used in a study of T cells of mothers and their children. That report notes: Samples came from a few healthy Caucasian mothers and their six children.

This TCR came from a boy younger than 10 in good health. What was sequenced was blood. V and J are TRBV15 and TRBJ2-4, with D possibly matching TRBD2 (5 bases). As DNA, the CDR3 is TGTGCCACCAGCAGAGCCCCCCCTAGCCGCGGTTCAGACATTCAGTACTTC. Translating gives CATSRAPPSRGSDIQYF.